These 16 T cell receptor beta chains originate from one sample sequenced in a study of blood T cell repertoires in COVID-19. Generated by immunoSEQ multiplex PCR, the TCRdb table keeps only in-frame clones and is missing some. In the table there are a few hundred thousand clones, about 85% of which are singletons. The source material was PBMCs or T cells enriched from blood (not recorded which). These receptors originate from a woman aged 45-65 years who had recovered from COVID-19.

V is TRBV12-3 or TRBV12-4 and J is TRBJ1-2, with D possibly being TRBD1 (6 bases). The germline V and J ends were trimmed by 6 bases and 2 bases, with 10 bases remaining between them. The CDR3 length is 13 residues. DNA for the CDR3: TGTGCCAGCAGGGTACAGGGAAACTATGGCTACACCTTC. This gives the protein CASRVQGNYGYTF.

V is TRBV5-4 and J is TRBJ2-6, with D maybe TRBD1 (6 bases). This CDR3 comprises 15 residues. V lost 0 bases and J 4 bases, leaving 8 bases between the germline ends. Germline V lookup: CDR1 SGHNT, CDR2 YYREEE (reference sequence). Here the CDR3 DNA reads TGTGCCAGCAGCTTGGGGGGGCCAGGGGCCAACGTCCTGACTTTC. Its protein product is CASSLGGPGANVLTF. Using reference TRBV5-4 and TRBJ2-6 for the parts outside the CDR3, the full variable domain is ETGVTQSPTHLIKTRGQQVTLRCSSQSGHNTVSWYQQALGQGPQFIFQYYREEENGRGNFPPRFSGLQFPNYSSELNVNALELDDSALYLCASSLGGPGANVLTFGAGSRLTVL.

This clone was found once. V usage is TRBV28 and J usage is TRBJ1-2; D unclear. Trimming left V 3 bases short and J 6 bases short, with 17 bases between. Germline V CDR1 and CDR2: MDHEN, SYDVKM. The CDR3 totals 15 residues. CDR3 residues: CASSLAGLWMDGYTF. The CDR3 region has the DNA TGTGCCAGCAGTTTGGCAGGCCTTTGGATGGATGGCTACACCTTC.

The V gene is TRBV7-2, the J gene TRBJ2-1; tentative D call: TRBD2 (6 bases). The V end was cut by 1 base, the J end by 8 bases, with 12 bases between. The CDR3 totals 14 residues. Germline V gene sequence: CDR1 SGHTA, CDR2 FQGNSA. CDR3 DNA: TGTGCCAGCAGCTTAGGTCTAGCGCGGGATGAGCAGTTCTTC. Its protein product is CASSLGLARDEQFF.

The rearrangement joins TRBV7-8 to TRBJ2-5; 11 nucleotides line up with TRBD2. Germline V gene lookup returns CDR1 SGHVS and CDR2 FQNEAQ. The CDR3 is made up of 16 amino acids. The J segment lost 5 bases and the V segment lost 5 bases, leaving 10 bases of the junction unmatched. CDR3 region: CASSITVAGGFETQYF. As DNA, the CDR3 is TGTGCCAGCAGCATAACTGTAGCGGGGGGGTTTGAGACCCAGTACTTC.

The chain is built from TRBV11-2 and TRBJ1-5, with a weak D call TRBD1 (6 bases). Germline V lookup: CDR1 SGHAT, CDR2 FQNNGV. This CDR3 contains 16 residues. The V end was cut by 2 bases, the J end by 2 bases, with 13 bases between. The CDR3 sequence is CASSLSGAGGNQPQHF. The CDR3 DNA is TGTGCCAGCAGCTTATCAGGGGCTGGTGGCAATCAGCCCCAGCATTTT.

Only one count was recorded for this clone. Other DNA sequences in this sample translate to the same CDR3. V is TRBV15 and J is TRBJ1-4; D unresolved. Trimming removed 1 base from V and 8 bases from J, with 5 bases in between. Per germline, CDR1 LNHNV and CDR2 YYDKDF (reference sequence). CDR3 size: 12 residues. Here the CDR3 reads CATSRGQEKLFF. The CDR3 coding sequence is TGTGCCACCAGCAGAGGGCAGGAAAAACTGTTTTTT.

V is TRBV11-2 and J is TRBJ2-1; no clear D. This CDR3 contains 13 residues. Trimming removed 0 bases at V and 7 bases at J, with 7 bases between. CDR1 and CDR2 (germline): SGHAT, FQNNGV. The CDR3 bases are TGTGCCAGCAGCTTAGATACTACGAATGAGCAGTTCTTC. Its protein is CASSLDTTNEQFF.

This clone was observed once. The V gene is TRBV4-1, the J gene TRBJ1-2; 8 bases align to TRBD1. Germline trimming cut 3 bases from V and 1 base from J; bases unmatched to any gene: 1. Germline-derived CDR1 and CDR2 are MGHRA and YSYEKL. This CDR3 contains 14 residues. CDR3 nucleotide sequence: TGCGCCAGCAGCCAGGACAGGGTTAACTATGGCTACACCTTC. Translated: CASSQDRVNYGYTF.

This clone appeared once. The rearrangement links TRBV2 to TRBJ1-6; a possible D gene is TRBD1 (5 bases). V gave up 2 bases and J gave up 10 bases, with 12 bases separating them. The CDR3 is made up of 14 amino acids. The germline gives CDR1 SNHLY, CDR2 FYNNEI. The DNA for the CDR3 is TGTGCCAGCAGTGAATGGGGGGAAATGTCACCCCTCCACTTT. Translation: CASSEWGEMSPLHF.

In nucleotides, the CDR3 is TGTGCCAGCAGCCCCATCGGGGACAGGGGTTTACTAGCCAAAAACATTCAGTACTTC. Its protein is CASSPIGDRGLLAKNIQYF. The chain links TRBV3-1 (or the pseudogene TRBV3-2) to TRBJ2-4; the match to TRBD1 covers 10 bases. Trimming cost V 4 bases and J 0 bases; bases outside gene matches: 12. The CDR3 length is 19 residues. Per the germline V gene, CDR1 is LGHDT and CDR2 is YNNKEL (reference sequence).

V usage is TRBV19 and J usage is TRBJ1-3, with a weak D call TRBD1 (5 bases). The V gene's germline CDR1 is LNHDA and CDR2 SQIVND (reference sequence). CDR3 length: 17 residues. V gave up 3 bases and J gave up 1 base, with 16 bases separating them. This CDR3 reads CASSIEGHHESGNTIYF. The DNA of the CDR3 is TGTGCCAGTAGTATTGAAGGACACCATGAATCTGGAAACACCATATATTTT.

The rearrangement uses TRBV4-1 and TRBJ2-1; 7 bases are a match to TRBD2. Germline assignment: CDR1 MGHRA and CDR2 YSYEKL. V gave up 1 base and J gave up 1 base; unmatched junction bases: 7. The CDR3 runs to 17 residues. CDR3 sequence: CASSQVAGEWSYNEQFF. The CDR3 DNA reads as TGCGCCAGCAGCCAAGTGGCGGGAGAGTGGTCCTACAATGAGCAGTTCTTC.

V gene TRBV5-1 combines with J gene TRBJ1-6, with 7 bases matching TRBD1. CDR1 is SGHRS, CDR2 YFSETQ, per germline. With V trimmed by 0 bases and J by 10 bases, 13 bases remained unmatched. This CDR3 has 17 amino acids. The CDR3 is CASSLGVGDRASSPLHF. Here the CDR3 DNA reads TGCGCCAGCAGCTTGGGTGTAGGTGACAGGGCCTCATCACCCCTCCACTTT.

The rearrangement joins TRBV7-2 to TRBJ2-1; 9 nucleotides match TRBD2. CDR3 length: 17 amino acids. Germline-derived CDR1 and CDR2 are SGHTA and FQGNSA. Unmatched junction bases numbered 17, after V lost 5 bases and J lost 9 bases. The CDR3 DNA reads TGTGCCAGCAGCCCCCGGCGAGGGAGCGGGAGGATGTTTGAGCAGTTCTTC. Translated: CASSPRRGSGRMFEQFF.

DNA of the CDR3: TGTGCCAGCAGCCCAGCGAGTAATTCACCCCTCCACTTT. Its translation is CASSPASNSPLHF. V is TRBV7-9 and J is TRBJ1-6; D is uncertain. Trimming stripped 5 bases from V and 6 bases from J, with 8 bases between. This CDR3 is built from 13 residues. Germline V gene lookup returns CDR1 SEHNR and CDR2 FQNEAQ (reference sequence).